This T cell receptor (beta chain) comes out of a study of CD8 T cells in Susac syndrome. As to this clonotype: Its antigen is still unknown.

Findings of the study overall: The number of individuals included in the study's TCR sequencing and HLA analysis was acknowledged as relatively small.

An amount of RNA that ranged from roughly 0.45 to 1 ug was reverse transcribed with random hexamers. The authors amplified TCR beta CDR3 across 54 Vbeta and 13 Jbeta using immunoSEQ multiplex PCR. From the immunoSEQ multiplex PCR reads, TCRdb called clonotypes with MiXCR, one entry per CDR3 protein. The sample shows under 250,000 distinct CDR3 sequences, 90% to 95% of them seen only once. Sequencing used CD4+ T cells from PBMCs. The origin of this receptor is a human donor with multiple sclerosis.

CDR3 sequence: CSVAPGSGNYGYTF. The CDR3 DNA reads TGCAGCGTTGCACCGGGGTCGGGGAACTATGGCTACACCTTC. The rearrangement joins TRBV29-1 to TRBJ1-2; D is ambiguous. V lost 4 bases to trimming and J lost 2 bases, with 14 bases between them. The CDR3 has 14 amino acids. The V gene's germline CDR1 is SQVTM and CDR2 ANQGSEA. The whole variable domain, filled in from reference TRBV29-1 and TRBJ1-2, reads SAVISQKPSRDICQRGTSLTIQCQVDSQVTMMFWYRQQPGQSLTLIATANQGSEATYESGFVIDKFPISRPNLTFSTLTVSNMSPEDSSIYLCSVAPGSGNYGYTFGSGTRLTVV.